This TCR beta chain stems from a study of blood T cell repertoires in COVID-19. About the research overall: COVID-19 samples, acute and convalescent, were from the United States, Italy and Spain. T cells, B-cell-depleted T cells, or PBMCs provided the cDNA or gDNA that served as material.

CDR1 and CDR2 (germline): SGHRS, YFSETQ. Trimming cost V 9 bases and J 10 bases; bases outside gene matches: 18. This CDR3 region has 16 residues. Data came from immunoSEQ multiplex PCR; TCRdb stores just in-frame clones and leaves some out. Among approximately 14,000 clones listed, 65% to 85% were seen once. Sequencing was carried out using peripheral blood. The sequence came from a human donor in a cohort sampled during active COVID-19. The rearrangement links TRBV5-1 to TRBJ2-1; 11 bases are a match to TRBD2. The CDR3 loop reads CATSQGGLAVTGEQFF. The CDR3 DNA reads TGCGCCACTTCCCAAGGGGGACTAGCGGTGACAGGGGAGCAGTTCTTC.